These 27 T cell receptor beta chains share one sample of origin, sequenced in a study of shared clonotypes between healthy human individuals. Here immunoSEQ multiplex PCR was the method, and the copy in TCRdb shows in-frame clones only, minus some. Altogether more than 2 million clones are present, around 93% being singletons, with the ten largest covering approximately 1.7%. Positively selected for CCR7, the CD45RO-negative cells used as naive CD8 cells excluded terminally differentiated effector memory CD45RA+ cells. Sequenced sample: naive CD8+ T cells from PBMCs. Source of these receptors: a man aged 18 to 35 in good health. Some clones in this sample may be carry-over from other donors' samples.

This chain joins TRBV6-5 and TRBJ1-5; D is unclear. The CDR3 extends over 14 amino acids. V was shortened by 2 bases and J by 0 bases, with 5 bases between the two germline ends. Germline V lookup: CDR1 MNHEY, CDR2 SVGAGI. This CDR3 is CASSYHYSNQPQHF. CDR3 bases: TGTGCCAGCAGTTACCACTATAGCAATCAGCCCCAGCATTTT.

The rearrangement links TRBV4-1 to TRBJ1-4; D might be TRBD1 (5 bases). Trimming took 3 bases from V and 8 from J, leaving 19 bases between them. Germline CDR1 MGHRA, CDR2 YSYEKL. The CDR3 loop spans 16 amino acids. The CDR3 coding sequence is TGCGCCAGCAGCCACTTGAGGGGCATGGGTCGGGAAAAACTGTTTTTT. This gives the protein CASSHLRGMGREKLFF.

V is TRBV27 and J is TRBJ2-3; 9 bases are a match to TRBD2. With V trimmed by 5 bases and J by 0 bases, 6 bases remained unmatched. From germline, CDR1 is MNHEY and CDR2 SMNVEV (reference sequence). The CDR3 extends over 16 amino acids. Here the CDR3 DNA reads TGTGCCAGCAGTCAGGACAGCGGGAGGAGCACAGATACGCAGTATTTT. Its protein is CASSQDSGRSTDTQYF.

This rearrangement joins TRBV6-5 to TRBJ1-1; D possibly corresponds to TRBD1 (5 bases). Per the germline V gene, CDR1 is MNHEY and CDR2 is SVGAGI. CDR3 size: 15 residues. Trimming left V 3 bases short and J 0 bases short, with 11 bases between. In nucleotides, the CDR3 is TGTGCCAGCAGTTATGCGGAGGGGTTGAACACTGAAGCTTTCTTT. It codes for CASSYAEGLNTEAFF.

This clone was detected once. The J gene is TRBJ2-7, the V gene TRBV5-6; TRBD2 aligns across 13 bases. The J segment lost 2 bases and the V segment lost 3 bases, leaving 8 bases of the junction unmatched. Germline V gives CDR1 SGHDT, CDR2 YYEEEE. CDR3 length: 17 residues. The CDR3 region is CASSWSGLAGNPYEQYF. CDR3 nucleotides: TGTGCCAGCAGCTGGTCGGGACTAGCGGGGAATCCCTACGAGCAGTACTTC.

The CDR3 DNA reads as TGCAGCGTTGATTTGGATTCTAGCACAGATACGCAGTATTTT. Amino acids: CSVDLDSSTDTQYF. This chain links TRBV29-1 with TRBJ2-3; D unresolved. CDR1 is SQVTM and CDR2 is ANQGSEA in the germline V gene. Trimming removed 3 bases from V and 0 bases from J, with 10 bases in between. This CDR3 region has 14 residues.

V is TRBV28 and J is TRBJ1-1; D remains ambiguous. V lost 2 bases and J lost 4, with 8 bases in between. The length of the CDR3 is 13 residues. Germline CDR1 reads MDHEN; CDR2 reads SYDVKM. DNA of the CDR3: TGTGCCAGCAGTTTACAGGACTCCACTGAAGCTTTCTTT. The encoded protein is CASSLQDSTEAFF.

The gene calls are TRBV27 and TRBJ2-7, with TRBD2 matching 13 bases. The V and J ends lost 4 bases and 1 base, in that order; junction bases with no gene match: 7. In germline, CDR1 is MNHEY, CDR2 SMNVEV (reference sequence). CDR3 size: 17 residues. The CDR3 sequence is CASSSLGTSGMSYEQYF. The CDR3 nucleotides read TGTGCCAGCAGTTCCCTAGGGACTAGCGGGATGTCCTACGAGCAGTACTTC.

Only one count was recorded for this clone. The chain couples TRBV27 to TRBJ1-1; 9 bases map to TRBD1. Looked up from germline, CDR1 is MNHEY and CDR2 is SMNVEV (reference sequence). This CDR3 comprises 17 residues. With V trimmed by 2 bases and J by 4 bases, 11 bases remained unmatched. The DNA of the CDR3 is TGTGCCAGCAGTTTAGCCGTCCCGGGACAGGGTACCACTGAAGCTTTCTTT. Protein product: CASSLAVPGQGTTEAFF.

This rearrangement joins TRBV10-3 to TRBJ2-7; D not certain. The CDR3 sequence is 12 residues long. Trimming took off 1 base at V and 6 bases at J, with 7 bases between the two ends. Germline V gene sequence: CDR1 ENHRY, CDR2 SYGVKD. The CDR3 DNA follows: TGTGCCATCAGTGAGTTCTCTAGCGAGCAGTACTTC. Translated: CAISEFSSEQYF.

The chain carries TRBV7-9 and TRBJ2-7; D gene unclear. Trimming left V 7 bases short and J 3 bases short, with 16 bases between. The germline V gene has CDR1 SEHNR and CDR2 FQNEAQ (reference sequence). The CDR3 has 14 amino acids. The CDR3 protein is CASTYSRSLYEQYF. In nucleotides, the CDR3 is TGTGCCAGCACTTACTCGCGGTCCCTCTACGAGCAGTACTTC.

The chain recombines TRBV7-2 with TRBJ2-5; no clear D gene. The germline V gene has CDR1 SGHTA and CDR2 FQGNSA. The V and J ends lost 5 bases and 4 bases respectively, with 11 bases between them. CDR3 length equals 13 residues. This CDR3 reads CASSVDPRETQYF. CDR3 DNA sequence: TGTGCCAGCAGCGTCGACCCACGAGAGACCCAGTACTTC.

V is TRBV28 and J is TRBJ2-6; a weak D match, TRBD1 (5 bases). V dropped 6 bases and J dropped 0 bases, with 12 bases sitting between them. Germline assignment: CDR1 MDHEN and CDR2 SYDVKM. CDR3 length equals 16 residues. The CDR3 coding sequence is TGTGCCAGCAGCCGGACACGGAACTCTGGGGCCAACGTCCTGACTTTC. As protein: CASSRTRNSGANVLTF.

The J gene is TRBJ2-5, the V gene TRBV28; D possibly corresponds to TRBD2 (6 bases). V shed 4 bases and J shed 4 bases, with 28 bases lying between them. This CDR3 is built from 19 residues. Germline assignment: CDR1 MDHEN and CDR2 SYDVKM. CDR3 region: CASSSRLKVGIAAPETQYF. CDR3 DNA: TGTGCCAGCAGTTCCCGATTAAAAGTGGGGATAGCGGCCCCAGAGACCCAGTACTTC.

The sample holds one count of this clone. The chain carries TRBV28 and TRBJ2-2; possible D gene TRBD1, 6 bases. CDR3 length equals 16 residues. The ends were cut back, 3 bases at V and 2 bases at J, with 13 bases in the middle. Germline assignment: CDR1 MDHEN and CDR2 SYDVKM. CDR3 coding DNA: TGTGCCAGCAGTTTTGTGTGGACAGAAAACACCGGGGAGCTGTTTTTT. Amino acid sequence: CASSFVWTENTGELFF.

The chain links TRBV5-1 to TRBJ1-3; D remains unclear. Germline V CDR1 and CDR2: SGHRS, YFSETQ. Trimming shortened V by 4 bases and J by 0 bases, and 11 bases separated the two germline ends. This CDR3 has 15 amino acids. The DNA of the CDR3 is TGCGCCAGCAGCCCCACTTTGAGCTCTGGAAACACCATATATTTT. Translation gives CASSPTLSSGNTIYF.

This clone was recorded only once. The V call is TRBV9, the J call TRBJ1-3; D is perhaps TRBD1 (5 bases). The CDR3 is 15 residues long. V was cut by 0 bases and J by 2 bases, with 9 bases left in between. Germline-derived CDR1 and CDR2 are SGDLS and YYNGEE. For the CDR3, the DNA is TGTGCCAGCAGCGTAGACCCGACAGCTGGAAACACCATATATTTT. Protein: CASSVDPTAGNTIYF.

V and J are TRBV9 and TRBJ2-7, with D possibly matching TRBD2 (5 bases). Trimming cost V 0 bases and J 6 bases, with 13 bases left between them. The CDR3 totals 14 residues. CDR1 is SGDLS, CDR2 YYNGEE, per germline. The CDR3 sequence: CASSVEAAVGEQYF. The CDR3 coding sequence is TGTGCCAGCAGCGTAGAAGCGGCTGTCGGCGAGCAGTACTTC.

The CDR3 spells CASSELGPQGYTF. The CDR3 DNA reads TGTGCCAGCAGTGAATTGGGGCCACAGGGCTACACCTTC. The rearrangement uses TRBV6-1 and TRBJ1-2; D possibly corresponds to TRBD1 (5 bases). Per germline, CDR1 MNHNS and CDR2 SASEGT. The V end lost 2 bases, the J end lost 8 bases, and 12 bases lay between the germline ends. The CDR3 extends over 13 amino acids.

The chain joins TRBV4-1 to TRBJ2-7; 13 positions agree with TRBD2. Germline lookup yields CDR1 MGHRA and CDR2 YSYEKL. The CDR3 is 17 amino acids. After removal of 9 bases from V and 2 bases from J, the junction contained 13 bases not matched to a gene. CDR3 nucleotide sequence: TGCGCCAGTCGATACTTACTAGCGGGAGGGACAACCTACGAGCAGTACTTC. It translates to CASRYLLAGGTTYEQYF.

This sequence joins TRBV27 and TRBJ2-1; no reliable D call. The CDR3 totals 17 residues. CDR1 is MNHEY, CDR2 SMNVEV, per germline (reference sequence). V shed 5 bases and J shed 2 bases, with 19 bases lying between them. In DNA form, the CDR3 reads TGTGCCAGCAGTCCGGCATCCGACAATACAACCTACAATGAGCAGTTCTTC. Its protein is CASSPASDNTTYNEQFF.

A remark on this clone: Within the sample, other DNA sequences also encode this same CDR3. This chain joins TRBV7-3 and TRBJ2-3; 7 bases match TRBD2. The junction had 1 base not matched to a gene; V was cut back by 1 base and J by 3 bases. CDR3 size: 14 residues. CDR1 is SGHTA and CDR2 is FQGTGA in the germline V gene. CDR3 nucleotide sequence: TGTGCCAGCAGCTTAATCGGGGGGACAGATACGCAGTATTTT. Translating gives CASSLIGGTDTQYF.

The V and J genes are TRBV4-3 and TRBJ2-7, with 11 bases fitting TRBD2. CDR1 LGHNA and CDR2 YSLEER come from the germline V gene. The trim removed 8 bases at V and 5 bases at J, leaving 11 bases unmatched. CDR3 size: 15 residues. CDR3: CASAQKLAGVHEQYF. In nucleotides, the CDR3 is TGCGCCAGCGCCCAGAAACTAGCGGGAGTCCACGAGCAGTACTTC.

The chain uses TRBV28 and TRBJ2-1; 9 nucleotides line up with TRBD2. The CDR3 has 15 amino acids. The J segment lost 7 bases and the V segment lost 10 bases, leaving 14 bases of the junction unmatched. Germline CDR1 MDHEN, CDR2 SYDVKM. CDR3 nucleotides: TGTGCCACCAGGGCGGCGGGAGGGGGTAGAAATGAGCAGTTCTTC. Translating gives CATRAAGGGRNEQFF.

In nucleotides, the CDR3 is TGTGCCAGCAGCCCAGGGGGAAAGGGACAGGGGAACACTGAAGCTTTCTTT. It yields the protein CASSPGGKGQGNTEAFF. The chain joins TRBV7-9 to TRBJ1-1; 9 positions agree with TRBD1. V was clipped by 5 bases and J by 1 base; unmatched bases: 11. CDR3 length: 17 amino acids. Germline V CDR1 and CDR2: SEHNR, FQNEAQ (reference sequence).

The chain recombines TRBV7-9 with TRBJ2-7, with a possible D match to TRBD1 (5 bases). The CDR3 sequence is 14 residues long. Trimming shortened V by 4 bases and J by 3 bases, and 13 bases separated the two germline ends. The germline CDR1 and CDR2 sequences are SEHNR and FQNEAQ (reference sequence). The DNA for the CDR3 is TGTGCCAGCAGCTCCAGGGATTCCGGCTACGAGCAGTACTTC. This translates into CASSSRDSGYEQYF.

This rearrangement joins TRBV7-2 to TRBJ2-6; 7 bases match TRBD1. The junction had 11 bases not matched to a gene; V was cut back by 0 bases and J by 0 bases. This CDR3 is built from 20 residues. Germline CDR1 SGHTA, CDR2 FQGNSA. The CDR3, as DNA: TGTGCCAGCAGCTTAGCCAGGGAGACAGGGCTAGCCTCTGGGGCCAACGTCCTGACTTTC. This encodes CASSLARETGLASGANVLTF.